This TCR beta chain originates from a study of shared T cell receptors in the human thymus. The table came from immunoSEQ multiplex PCR; TCRdb's copy has only in-frame clones and leaves some out. The sample lists about 660,000 clones, roughly 88% seen once, with around 0.0099% in the top ten. Looked up from germline, CDR1 is SQVTM and CDR2 is ANQGSEA. The trim removed 4 bases at V and 5 bases at J, leaving 9 bases unmatched. The CDR3 runs 15 residues. This sample was shared with a second study, whose subject was human thymus T cells. This second report adds: The authors found apparently biased V and J gene usage in thymic and blood repertoires.

This rearrangement joins TRBV29-1 to TRBJ2-1; TRBD1 matches at 9 bases. The receptor was derived from a boy younger than two with a congenital heart defect. Input material: thymocytes. CDR3 in amino acids: CSVAARDRVHNEQFF. DNA of the CDR3: TGCAGCGTTGCCGCCCGGGACAGGGTACACAATGAGCAGTTCTTC.